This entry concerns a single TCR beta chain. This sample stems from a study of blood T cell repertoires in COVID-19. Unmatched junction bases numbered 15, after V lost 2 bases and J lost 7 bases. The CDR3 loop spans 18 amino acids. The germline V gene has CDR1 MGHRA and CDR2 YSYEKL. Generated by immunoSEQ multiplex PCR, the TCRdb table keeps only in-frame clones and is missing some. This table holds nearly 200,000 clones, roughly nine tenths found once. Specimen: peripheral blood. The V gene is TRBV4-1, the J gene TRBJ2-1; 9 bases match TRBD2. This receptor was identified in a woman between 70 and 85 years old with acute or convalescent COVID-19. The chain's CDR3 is CASSQSGGPPALGNEQFF. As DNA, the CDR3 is TGCGCCAGCAGCCAAAGCGGGGGGCCGCCGGCCCTCGGGAATGAGCAGTTCTTC.